This passage covers 20 T cell receptor beta chains from one sample sequenced in a study of T cell responses to AZD1222 COVID-19 vaccine. Sequencing was performed with immunoSEQ multiplex PCR; in TCRdb, only in-frame clones are kept and a portion is missing. The data show 75,000 to 85,000 clones, roughly 87% seen once. This specimen consisted of peripheral blood, obtained on day 0 of AZD1222 vaccination. All receptors derive from an adult in good health.

The V gene is TRBV24-1, the J gene TRBJ2-1; possibly TRBD2 for D (7 bases). The length of the CDR3 is 13 residues. Germline V CDR1 and CDR2: KGHDR, SFDVKD. The V gene lost 11 bases and the J gene lost 1 base, with 11 bases spanning the gap. The CDR3 DNA reads as TGTGCCATCGGGGGGCTTTCCTACAATGAGCAGTTCTTC. It codes for CAIGGLSYNEQFF.

CDR3 region: CASSQGKTSGRTNTDTQYF. The CDR3 bases are TGTGCCAGCAGCCAAGGAAAGACTAGCGGGAGAACAAACACAGATACGCAGTATTTT. V gene TRBV4-2 combines with J gene TRBJ2-3; TRBD2 agrees at 12 bases. With V trimmed by 1 base and J by 2 bases, 10 bases remained unmatched. Germline-derived CDR1 and CDR2 are LGHNA and YNFKEQ. The CDR3 extends over 19 amino acids.

This chain joins TRBV7-9 and TRBJ1-3; 7 positions agree with TRBD1. The CDR3 length is 19 residues. V lost 5 bases, J lost 2 bases, and 18 bases stayed unmatched. In germline, CDR1 is SEHNR, CDR2 FQNEAQ (reference sequence). The CDR3 bases are TGTGCCAGCAGCGTCCGACAGGGAAGAGGGCCAAAGACTGGAAACACCATATATTTT. It specifies CASSVRQGRGPKTGNTIYF. Supplemented by reference TRBV7-9 and TRBJ1-3, the full variable domain reads DTGVSQNPRHKITKRGQNVTFRCDPISEHNRLYWYRQTLGQGPEFLTYFQNEAQLEKSRLLSDRFSAERPKGSFSTLEIQRTEQGDSAMYLCASSVRQGRGPKTGNTIYFGEGSWLTVV.

This chain uses TRBV24-1 with TRBJ2-5, with a tentative D call TRBD2 (5 bases). CDR1 KGHDR and CDR2 SFDVKD come from the germline V gene. V lost 4 bases and J 7 bases, leaving 15 bases between the germline ends. CDR3 length: 14 amino acids. The CDR3 loop reads CATSEATGSGTQYF. The CDR3 region has the DNA TGTGCCACCAGTGAGGCAACGGGGAGCGGGACCCAGTACTTC.

The gene calls are TRBV7-2 and TRBJ2-1, with 9 bases identical to TRBD2. V lost 1 base, J lost 14 bases, and 9 bases stayed unmatched. CDR1 is SGHTA, CDR2 FQGNSA, per germline. The CDR3 is 14 residues long. This CDR3 is CASSLDPSGVLEFF. The DNA of the CDR3 is TGTGCCAGCAGCTTAGATCCTAGCGGGGTTTTGGAGTTCTTC.

This rearrangement joins TRBV6-2 or TRBV6-3 to TRBJ2-3, with a possible D match to TRBD2 (5 bases). Germline V gene data show CDR1 as MNHEY and CDR2 as SVGEGT. The germline V and J ends were trimmed by 5 bases and 5 bases, with 17 bases remaining between them. The CDR3 has 15 residues. The CDR3 coding sequence is TGTGCCAGCAGTAGAGGGTCCCGCGTTGGAGATACGCAGTATTTT. This encodes CASSRGSRVGDTQYF.

The chain links TRBV3-1 (or the pseudogene TRBV3-2) to TRBJ2-4; D possibly corresponds to TRBD2 (5 bases). The CDR3 runs to 13 residues. Germline CDR1 and CDR2: LGHDT and YNNKEL (reference sequence). The ends were cut back, 1 base at V and 8 bases at J, with 9 bases in the middle. The CDR3 loop is CASSQVWRDIQYF. The CDR3 DNA reads as TGTGCCAGCAGCCAAGTGTGGCGGGACATTCAGTACTTC.

The chain links TRBV18 to TRBJ1-3, with D possibly matching TRBD1 (5 bases). Germline V lookup: CDR1 KGHSH, CDR2 LQKENI. V was trimmed by 0 bases and J by 6 bases, leaving 15 bases between them. CDR3 length equals 16 residues. The chain's CDR3 is CASSPPYQTELNTIYF. As DNA, the CDR3 is TGTGCCAGCTCACCACCGTACCAGACAGAATTAAACACCATATATTTT.

This sequence joins TRBV11-2 and TRBJ2-5; D is undetermined. CDR1 is SGHAT and CDR2 is FQNNGV in the germline V gene. Trimming removed 5 bases from V and 1 base from J, with 14 bases in between. This CDR3 comprises 15 residues. The CDR3 DNA is TGTGCCAGCAGCAAGGGAAGCACCCCCCAAGAGACCCAGTACTTC. It codes for CASSKGSTPQETQYF.

The rearrangement joins TRBV28 to TRBJ1-2; D uncertain. V was shortened by 6 bases and J by 2 bases, with 13 bases between the two germline ends. Germline CDR1 and CDR2: MDHEN and SYDVKM. This CDR3 has 14 residues. This chain's CDR3 is CASRSLTANYGYTF. The CDR3 DNA sequence: TGTGCCAGCAGGTCTCTGACGGCGAACTATGGCTACACCTTC.

The chain recombines TRBV10-1 with TRBJ1-5; no definite D call. The CDR3 contains 14 residues. The V end was cut by 9 bases, the J end by 9 bases, with 21 bases between. Germline CDR1 WNHNN, CDR2 SYGVQD (reference sequence). The CDR3 is CASVHCFPSGPQHF. Written as DNA, the CDR3 is TGCGCCAGTGTTCATTGTTTCCCTAGTGGGCCCCAGCATTTT.

The chain uses TRBV27 and TRBJ2-2; 13 nucleotides align to TRBD2. J was trimmed by 5 bases and V by 3 bases; bases with no gene match: 3. Germline values: CDR1 MNHEY, CDR2 SMNVEV (reference sequence). The CDR3 loop spans 16 amino acids. CDR3 in DNA: TGTGCCAGCAGTTTCCGACTAGCGGGAGGTACCGGGGAGCTGTTTTTT. This encodes CASSFRLAGGTGELFF.

V is TRBV29-1 and J is TRBJ2-3, with TRBD2 identical over 10 bases. Germline CDR1 reads SQVTM; CDR2 reads ANQGSEA. V trimming: 7 bases; J trimming: 6 bases; junction bases outside the gene matches: 10. The CDR3 totals 14 residues. CDR3 bases: TGCAGCGCCCGTCTAGCGGGAGTGGGGGATACGCAGTATTTT. Its protein product is CSARLAGVGDTQYF.

CDR3 amino acids: CASSEGSDFASGISYEQYF. CDR3 nucleotides: TGTGCCAGCAGTGAAGGAAGCGACTTCGCTAGCGGTATTTCCTACGAGCAGTACTTC. The rearrangement joins TRBV6-1 to TRBJ2-7; TRBD2 agrees at 7 bases. CDR3 length: 19 amino acids. V was pared by 1 base and J by 1 base, with 16 bases of the junction left unmatched. Germline CDR1 reads MNHNS; CDR2 reads SASEGT.

The chain joins TRBV2 to TRBJ2-7; 7 bases fit TRBD2. The CDR3 is made up of 14 amino acids. The V gene end was trimmed by 7 bases and the J gene end by 1 base; junction bases not matched to a gene: 7. The germline gives CDR1 SNHLY, CDR2 FYNNEI. Written as DNA, the CDR3 is TGTGCCAGCAAGACGGACGGGGGGTCCTACGAGCAGTACTTC. Its translation: CASKTDGGSYEQYF.

This sequence joins TRBV7-2 and TRBJ2-7; TRBD1 matches 11 bases. The CDR3 loop spans 17 amino acids. Germline V gene data show CDR1 as SGHTA and CDR2 as FQGNSA. The V gene end was trimmed by 2 bases and the J gene end by 5 bases; junction bases not matched to a gene: 11. Here the CDR3 reads CASSLTIPPGQGDEQYF. The CDR3 DNA follows: TGTGCCAGCAGCTTAACAATCCCGCCGGGACAGGGGGACGAGCAGTACTTC.

The J gene is TRBJ1-6, the V gene TRBV7-8; no clear D gene. Germline lookup yields CDR1 SGHVS and CDR2 FQNEAQ. Trimming cost V 5 bases and J 0 bases, with 11 bases left between them. This CDR3 spans 16 amino acids. The CDR3 reads CASSDDFSSYNSPLHF. Written as DNA, the CDR3 is TGTGCCAGCAGCGACGATTTTAGCTCCTATAATTCACCCCTCCACTTT.

The V and J genes are TRBV6-5 and TRBJ1-2; maybe TRBD1 (6 bases). The CDR3 has 15 residues. The germline V and J ends were trimmed by 2 bases and 2 bases, with 12 bases remaining between them. Germline assignment: CDR1 MNHEY and CDR2 SVGAGI. This chain's CDR3 is CASSYGQGINYGYTF. CDR3 sequence (DNA): TGTGCCAGCAGTTACGGGCAGGGGATAAACTATGGCTACACCTTC.

This clone was found once. The chain carries TRBV25-1 and TRBJ1-1; a possible D gene is TRBD1 (6 bases). Germline V gene data show CDR1 as MGHDK and CDR2 as SYGVNS. The CDR3 contains 17 residues. Trimming shortened V by 5 bases and J by 4 bases, and 23 bases separated the two germline ends. The chain's CDR3 is CASSPLGGGGSSTEAFF. CDR3 bases: TGTGCCAGCAGTCCCCTAGGAGGGGGGGGTTCGAGCACTGAAGCTTTCTTT.

This chain connects TRBV10-2 to TRBJ2-7, with 8 bases aligning to TRBD1. The germline V gene encodes CDR1 WSHSY and CDR2 SAAADI. J was trimmed by 1 base and V by 4 bases; bases with no gene match: 6. This CDR3 is 15 amino acids long. CDR3: CASSADRGWSYEQYF. The CDR3, as DNA: TGCGCCAGCAGTGCCGACAGGGGTTGGTCCTACGAGCAGTACTTC.